The 6 T cell receptor beta chains given below trace back to one sample, sequenced in a study of shared clonotypes between healthy human individuals. Measured with immunoSEQ multiplex PCR; TCRdb has only the in-frame clones, and not every one. Here the sample spans about 980,000 clones, more than 75% being singletons. Sequencing was performed on memory CD4+ T cells sorted from blood. Subset denoted: CD45RA-negative fraction. These receptors originate from a man between 18 and 35 years old in good health.

This clone has more than one count but fewer than ten. The same CDR3 is also encoded by other DNA sequences in this sample. The V call is TRBV10-1, the J call TRBJ2-3, with D possibly matching TRBD2 (5 bases). The CDR3 extends over 13 amino acids. Germline assignment: CDR1 WNHNN and CDR2 SYGVQD (reference sequence). V was cut by 3 bases and J by 3 bases, with 7 bases left in between. The CDR3 region has the DNA TGCGCCAGCAGTGATGGGAGTACAGATACGCAGTATTTT. It encodes CASSDGSTDTQYF.

This chain joins TRBV6-1 and TRBJ1-4, with 9 bases fitting TRBD1. The V segment lost 3 bases and the J segment 10 bases; nucleotides outside the gene matches: 6. The CDR3 is 14 amino acids. CDR1 and CDR2 from the germline V gene are MNHNS and SASEGT. Here the CDR3 DNA reads TGTGCCAGCAGTGATGGGACAGGGAAGAGAAAACTGTTTTTT. Encoded protein: CASSDGTGKRKLFF.

This chain joins TRBV21-1 and TRBJ1-3. TRBV21-1 is labeled a pseudogene. The length of the CDR3 is 16 residues. CDR3 residues: CASSKEQTQTGNTIYF. CDR3 coding DNA: TGTGCCAGCAGCAAAGAGCAGACGCAGACTGGAAACACCATATATTTT.

This chain uses TRBV7-2 with TRBJ2-7; 8 bases agree with TRBD2. V trimming: 5 bases; J trimming: 10 bases; junction bases outside the gene matches: 10. Per the germline V gene, CDR1 is SGHTA and CDR2 is FQGNSA. The CDR3 contains 13 residues. The CDR3 coding sequence is TGTGCCAGCAGCCATAGCGGGAATCCCTTTCAGTACTTC. The encoded protein is CASSHSGNPFQYF.

The V call is TRBV28, the J call TRBJ1-1, with D maybe TRBD1 (5 bases). This CDR3 contains 14 residues. V was shortened by 3 bases and J by 11 bases, with 19 bases between the two germline ends. Germline values: CDR1 MDHEN, CDR2 SYDVKM. This CDR3 is CASSLWRGPLEAFF. The CDR3 nucleotides are TGTGCCAGCAGTTTGTGGAGGGGCCCTTTGGAGGCTTTCTTT.

The rearrangement uses TRBV10-3 and TRBJ2-2; TRBD2 matches at 7 bases. This CDR3 is 14 amino acids long. CDR1 and CDR2 from the germline V gene are ENHRY and SYGVKD. The V gene end was trimmed by 10 bases and the J gene end by 2 bases; junction bases not matched to a gene: 7. This CDR3 is CATQTSQNTGELFF. CDR3 nucleotides: TGTGCCACCCAGACTAGCCAAAACACCGGGGAGCTGTTTTTT.